This T cell receptor beta chain derives from a study of siplizumab effects on memory and regulatory T cells. Points on this clone: Its target is not known.

Study-level results: Naive versus memory phenotype went unassigned for roughly 75-97% of proliferating CD4+ or CD8+ clones. Contribution to the alloresponse seemed major for naive T cells, which also seemed more diverse than memory cells. Siplizumab conditions gave an average of around 64% Treg-derived mappable alloreactive CD4+ clones, versus approximately 27% for controls.

The CDR3 has 14 amino acids. The J segment lost 6 bases and the V segment lost 6 bases, leaving 7 bases of the junction unmatched. From germline, CDR1 is MNHEY and CDR2 SVGAGI. Per sample, 95,000 to 100,000 TCR templates were assayed. TCRdb keeps only in-frame clones here, not all; method: immunoSEQ multiplex PCR. The sample yields 90,000 to 140,000 clones, about 92% seen once. The sequence derives from a human donor in good health. The sequencing input was CD4+ T cells sorted from blood. The V call is TRBV6-5, the J call TRBJ2-2, with 7 bases matching TRBD2. Here the CDR3 reads CASRMVAGPGELFF. CDR3 bases: TGTGCCAGCAGAATGGTAGCGGGCCCCGGGGAGCTGTTTTTT.